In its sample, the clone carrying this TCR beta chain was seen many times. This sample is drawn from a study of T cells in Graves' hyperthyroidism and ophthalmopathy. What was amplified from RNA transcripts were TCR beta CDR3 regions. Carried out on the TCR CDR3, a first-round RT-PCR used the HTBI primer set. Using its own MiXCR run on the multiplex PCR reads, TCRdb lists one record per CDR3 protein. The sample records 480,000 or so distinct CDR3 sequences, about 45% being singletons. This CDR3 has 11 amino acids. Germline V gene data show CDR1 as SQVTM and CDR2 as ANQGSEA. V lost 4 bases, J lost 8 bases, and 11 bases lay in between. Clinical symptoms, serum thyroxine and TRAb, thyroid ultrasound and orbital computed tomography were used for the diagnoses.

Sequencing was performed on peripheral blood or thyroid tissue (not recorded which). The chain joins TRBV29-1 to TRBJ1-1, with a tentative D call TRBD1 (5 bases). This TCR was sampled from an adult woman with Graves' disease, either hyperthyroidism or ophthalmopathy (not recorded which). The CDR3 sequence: CSVVPGREAFF. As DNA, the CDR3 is TGCAGCGTTGTTCCAGGGAGGGAAGCTTTCTTT. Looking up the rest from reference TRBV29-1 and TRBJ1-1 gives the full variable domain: SAVISQKPSRDICQRGTSLTIQCQVDSQVTMMFWYRQQPGQSLTLIATANQGSEATYESGFVIDKFPISRPNLTFSTLTVSNMSPEDSSIYLCSVVPGREAFFGQGTRLTVV.